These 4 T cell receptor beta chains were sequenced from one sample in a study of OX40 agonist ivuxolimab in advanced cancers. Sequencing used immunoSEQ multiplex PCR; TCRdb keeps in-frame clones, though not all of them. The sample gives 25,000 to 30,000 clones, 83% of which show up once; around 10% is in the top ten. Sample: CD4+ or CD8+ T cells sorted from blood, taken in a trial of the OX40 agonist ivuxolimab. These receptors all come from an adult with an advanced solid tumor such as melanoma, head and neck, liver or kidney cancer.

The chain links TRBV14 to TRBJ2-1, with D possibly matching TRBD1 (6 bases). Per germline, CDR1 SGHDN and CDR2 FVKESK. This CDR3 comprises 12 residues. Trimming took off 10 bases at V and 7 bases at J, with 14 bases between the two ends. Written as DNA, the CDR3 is TGTGCCATCCACCAGACAGGAAATGAGCAGTTCTTC. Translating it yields CAIHQTGNEQFF. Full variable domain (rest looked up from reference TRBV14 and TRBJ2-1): EAGVTQFPSHSVIEKGQTVTLRCDPISGHDNLYWYRRVMGKEIKFLLHFVKESKQDESGMPNNRFLAERTGGTYSTLKVQPAELEDSGVYFCAIHQTGNEQFFGPGTRLTVL.

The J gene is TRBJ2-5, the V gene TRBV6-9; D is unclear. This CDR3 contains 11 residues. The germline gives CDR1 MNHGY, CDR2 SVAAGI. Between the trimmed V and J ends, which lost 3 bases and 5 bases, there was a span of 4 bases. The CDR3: CASSYGETQYF. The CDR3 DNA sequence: TGTGCCAGCAGTTACGGGGAGACCCAGTACTTC.

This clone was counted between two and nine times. CDR3 amino acids: CASSPAGGTENTGELFF. In DNA, the CDR3 is TGTGCCAGCAGCCCCGCGGGGGGGACTGAGAACACCGGGGAGCTGTTTTTT. V is TRBV7-3 and J is TRBJ2-2; 9 bases agree with TRBD2. The CDR3 is 17 residues long. Germline lookup yields CDR1 SGHTA and CDR2 FQGTGA. Germline trimming cut 5 bases from V and 1 base from J; bases unmatched to any gene: 8.

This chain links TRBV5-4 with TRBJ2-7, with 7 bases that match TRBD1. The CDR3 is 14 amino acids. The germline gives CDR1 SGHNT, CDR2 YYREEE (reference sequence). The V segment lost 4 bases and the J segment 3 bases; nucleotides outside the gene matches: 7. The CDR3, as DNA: TGTGCCAGCAGCGAAACAGGGGTGGGCTACGAGCAGTACTTC. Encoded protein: CASSETGVGYEQYF. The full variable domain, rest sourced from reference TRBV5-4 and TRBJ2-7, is ETGVTQSPTHLIKTRGQQVTLRCSSQSGHNTVSWYQQALGQGPQFIFQYYREEENGRGNFPPRFSGLQFPNYSSELNVNALELDDSALYLCASSETGVGYEQYFGPGTRLTVT.